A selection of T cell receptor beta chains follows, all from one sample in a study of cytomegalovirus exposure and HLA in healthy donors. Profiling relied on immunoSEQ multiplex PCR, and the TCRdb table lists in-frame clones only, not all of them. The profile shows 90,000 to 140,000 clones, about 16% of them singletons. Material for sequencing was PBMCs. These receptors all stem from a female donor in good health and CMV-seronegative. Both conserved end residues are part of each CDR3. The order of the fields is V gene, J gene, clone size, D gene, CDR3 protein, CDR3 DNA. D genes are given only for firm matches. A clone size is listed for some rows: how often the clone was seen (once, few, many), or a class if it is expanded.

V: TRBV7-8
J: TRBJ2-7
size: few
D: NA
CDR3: CASSVQGRGEQYF
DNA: TGTGCCAGCAGCGTTCAGGGTAGGGGCGAGCAGTACTTC

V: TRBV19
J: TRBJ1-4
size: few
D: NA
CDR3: CATIGGPFNEKLFF
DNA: TGTGCTACTATCGGGGGGCCCTTTAATGAAAAACTGTTTTTT

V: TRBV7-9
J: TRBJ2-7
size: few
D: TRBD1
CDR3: CASSLVDWTGYEQYF
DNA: TGTGCCAGCAGCTTAGTCGATTGGACAGGCTACGAGCAGTACTTC

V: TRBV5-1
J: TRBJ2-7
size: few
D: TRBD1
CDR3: CASSYPGQGARGEQYF
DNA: TGCGCCAGCAGCTACCCGGGACAGGGGGCGCGAGGCGAGCAGTACTTC

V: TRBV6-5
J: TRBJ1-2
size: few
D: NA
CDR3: CASSYSWTSNYGYTF
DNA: TGTGCCAGCAGTTACTCCTGGACATCTAACTATGGCTACACCTTC

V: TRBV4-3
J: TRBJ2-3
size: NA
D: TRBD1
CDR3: CASSQEQGVETDTQYF
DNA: TGCGCCAGCAGCCAAGAACAGGGGGTGGAGACAGATACGCAGTATTTT

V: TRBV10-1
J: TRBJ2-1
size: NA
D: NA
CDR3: CASSETWTDPGYNEQFF
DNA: TGCGCCAGCAGTGAGACATGGACAGACCCAGGTTACAATGAGCAGTTCTTC

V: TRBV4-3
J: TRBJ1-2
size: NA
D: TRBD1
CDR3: CASSSFSGTGTPGYTF
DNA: TGCGCCAGCAGCTCCTTTTCCGGGACAGGGACCCCCGGCTACACCTTC

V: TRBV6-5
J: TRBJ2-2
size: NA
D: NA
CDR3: CASSYQGTLGELFF
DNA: TGTGCCAGCAGTTACCAAGGGACTCTCGGGGAGCTGTTTTTT

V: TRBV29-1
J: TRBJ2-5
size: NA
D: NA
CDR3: CSVGENARETQYF
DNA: TGCAGCGTTGGCGAGAACGCTAGGGAGACCCAGTACTTC

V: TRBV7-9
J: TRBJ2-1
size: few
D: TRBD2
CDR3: CASSPGLVANEQFF
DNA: TGTGCCAGCAGCCCCGGACTAGTTGCGAATGAGCAGTTCTTC

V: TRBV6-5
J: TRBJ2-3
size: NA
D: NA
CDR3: CASSYQGGVTDTQYF
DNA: TGTGCCAGCAGTTATCAAGGCGGGGTCACAGATACGCAGTATTTT

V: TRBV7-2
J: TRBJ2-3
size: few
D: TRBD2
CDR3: CASRPSGSQADTQYF
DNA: TGTGCCAGCAGACCGAGCGGGAGTCAGGCAGATACGCAGTATTTT

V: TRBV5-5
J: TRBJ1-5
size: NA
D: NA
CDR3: CASSLGVRGGIGNQPQHF
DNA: TGTGCCAGCAGCTTGGGTGTCCGGGGAGGAATTGGCAATCAGCCCCAGCATTTT

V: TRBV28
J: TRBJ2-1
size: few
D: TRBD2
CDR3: CAISMRVAGSYNEQFF
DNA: TGTGCCATCTCGATGCGGGTAGCGGGGTCTTACAATGAGCAGTTCTTC

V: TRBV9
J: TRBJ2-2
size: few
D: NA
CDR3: CASRGGGNTGELFF
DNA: TGTGCCAGCAGGGGGGGAGGGAACACCGGGGAGCTGTTTTTT

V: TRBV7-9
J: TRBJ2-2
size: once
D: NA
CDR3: CASSSTTGAGRTSGELFF
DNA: TGTGCCAGCAGCTCTACCACTGGGGCGGGGAGGACCTCCGGGGAGCTGTTTTTT

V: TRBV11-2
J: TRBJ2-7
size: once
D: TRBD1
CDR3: CASSFPRDRGHEQYF
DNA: TGTGCCAGCAGCTTCCCTAGGGACAGGGGCCACGAGCAGTACTTC

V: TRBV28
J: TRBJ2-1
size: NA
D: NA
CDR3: CASSFLRYSYNEQFF
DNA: TGTGCCAGCAGTTTCCTGCGCTACTCCTACAATGAGCAGTTCTTC

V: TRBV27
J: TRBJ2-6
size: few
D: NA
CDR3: CASSFKGAGANVLTF
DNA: TGTGCCAGCAGTTTCAAGGGGGCTGGGGCCAACGTCCTGACTTTC

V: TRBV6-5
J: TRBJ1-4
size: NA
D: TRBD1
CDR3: CASSPPTGSRKLFF
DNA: TGTGCCAGCAGTCCCCCGACAGGGAGTAGGAAACTGTTTTTT

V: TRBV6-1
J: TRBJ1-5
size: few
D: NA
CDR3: CASSGSRAGNQPQHF
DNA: TGTGCCAGCAGTGGATCGAGGGCGGGGAATCAGCCCCAGCATTTT

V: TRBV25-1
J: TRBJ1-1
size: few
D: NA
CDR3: CASSTQAGLTEAFF
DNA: TGTGCCAGCAGTACACAGGCGGGACTCACTGAAGCTTTCTTT

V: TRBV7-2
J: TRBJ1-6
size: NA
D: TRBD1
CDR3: CASSTPQGTGSPLHF
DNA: TGTGCCAGCAGCACTCCACAGGGGACTGGGTCACCCCTCCACTTT

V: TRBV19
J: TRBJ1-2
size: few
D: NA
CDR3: CASNQGFDGYTF
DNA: TGTGCCAGTAATCAGGGGTTCGATGGCTACACCTTC

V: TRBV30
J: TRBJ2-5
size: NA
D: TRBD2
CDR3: CAWSLLAEYQEAQYF
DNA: TGTGCCTGGAGTTTACTAGCGGAATACCAAGAGGCCCAGTACTTC

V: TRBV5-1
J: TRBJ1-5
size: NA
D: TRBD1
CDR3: CASSSGQGYNQPQHF
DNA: TGCGCCAGCAGCTCAGGACAGGGCTACAATCAGCCCCAGCATTTT

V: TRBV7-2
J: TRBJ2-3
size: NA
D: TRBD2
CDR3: CASSPLLAGGPTLDTQYF
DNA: TGTGCCAGCAGCCCATTACTAGCGGGAGGGCCGACGTTGGATACGCAGTATTTT

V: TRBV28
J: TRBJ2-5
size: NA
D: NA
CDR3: CASSSEGAGQTQYF
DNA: TGTGCCAGCAGTTCTGAGGGGGCGGGACAGACCCAGTACTTC

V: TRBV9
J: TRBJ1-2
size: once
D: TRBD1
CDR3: CASSQKGGQGPDLYGYTF
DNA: TGTGCCAGCAGCCAAAAGGGAGGACAGGGACCAGACCTCTATGGCTACACCTTC

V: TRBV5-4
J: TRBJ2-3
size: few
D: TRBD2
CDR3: CASSPGLATDTQYF
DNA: TGTGCCAGCAGCCCGGGACTAGCAACAGATACGCAGTATTTT

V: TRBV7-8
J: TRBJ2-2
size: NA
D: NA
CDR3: CASSSIGGPSTGELFF
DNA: TGTGCCAGCAGCTCGATAGGAGGGCCCAGCACCGGGGAGCTGTTTTTT

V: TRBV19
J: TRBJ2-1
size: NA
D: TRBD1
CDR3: CASSRTGQGGNEQFF
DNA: TGTGCCAGTAGCCGAACCGGACAGGGAGGCAATGAGCAGTTCTTC

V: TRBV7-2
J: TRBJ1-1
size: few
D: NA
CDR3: CASSLAGERLF
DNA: TGTGCCAGCAGCTTAGCAGGGGAAAGACTCTTT

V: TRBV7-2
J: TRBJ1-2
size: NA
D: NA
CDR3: CASSLDRVGYTF
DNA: TGTGCCAGCAGCTTGGACAGAGTGGGCTACACCTTC

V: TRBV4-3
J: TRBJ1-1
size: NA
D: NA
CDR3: CASSHQNTEAFF
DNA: TGCGCCAGCAGCCATCAAAACACTGAAGCTTTCTTT

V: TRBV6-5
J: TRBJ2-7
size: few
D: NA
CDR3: CASSPGVGYEQYF
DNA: TGTGCCAGCAGTCCAGGGGTTGGCTACGAGCAGTACTTC

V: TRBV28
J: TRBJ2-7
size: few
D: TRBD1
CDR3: CASIDRGSYEQYF
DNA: TGTGCCAGTATCGACAGGGGATCCTACGAGCAGTACTTC

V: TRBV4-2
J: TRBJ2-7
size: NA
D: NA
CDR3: CASSQDASSYEQYF
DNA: TGTGCCAGCAGCCAAGATGCGAGCTCCTACGAGCAGTACTTC

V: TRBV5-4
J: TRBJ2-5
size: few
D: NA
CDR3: CASSSPGYQETQYF
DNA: TGTGCCAGCAGCTCCCCAGGGTACCAAGAGACCCAGTACTTC

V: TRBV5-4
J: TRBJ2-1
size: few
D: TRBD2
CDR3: CASSQTTGGYEQFF
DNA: TGTGCCAGCAGCCAGACCACGGGAGGCTATGAGCAGTTCTTC

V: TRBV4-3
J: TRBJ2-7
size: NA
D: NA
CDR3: CASSQDLGRASYEQYF
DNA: TGCGCCAGCAGCCAAGATCTTGGCAGGGCTTCCTACGAGCAGTACTTC

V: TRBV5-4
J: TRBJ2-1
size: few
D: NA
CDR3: CASSLLNPRQGGNEQFF
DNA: TGTGCCAGCAGCTTGTTAAATCCGAGACAGGGAGGCAATGAGCAGTTCTTC

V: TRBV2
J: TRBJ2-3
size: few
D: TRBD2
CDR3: CASSEGLADATDTQYF
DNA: TGTGCCAGCAGTGAGGGACTAGCGGACGCCACAGATACGCAGTATTTT

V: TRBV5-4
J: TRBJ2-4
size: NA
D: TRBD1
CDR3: CASSEGQGVAKNIQYF
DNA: TGTGCCAGCAGCGAAGGACAGGGGGTAGCCAAAAACATTCAGTACTTC

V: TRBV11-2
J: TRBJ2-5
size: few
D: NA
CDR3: CASSPTRMGETQYF
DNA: TGTGCCAGCAGCCCTACTAGAATGGGAGAGACCCAGTACTTC

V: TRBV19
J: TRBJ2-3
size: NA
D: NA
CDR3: CASSIVESDTQYF
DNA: TGTGCCAGTAGTATAGTAGAGTCAGATACGCAGTATTTT

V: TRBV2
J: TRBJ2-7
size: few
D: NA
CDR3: CASSDTRVYEQYF
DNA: TGTGCCAGCAGTGATACGAGAGTCTACGAGCAGTACTTC

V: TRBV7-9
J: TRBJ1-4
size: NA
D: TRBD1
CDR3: CASSPRDRVGEKLFF
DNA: TGTGCCAGCAGCCCCCGGGACAGGGTCGGCGAAAAACTGTTTTTT

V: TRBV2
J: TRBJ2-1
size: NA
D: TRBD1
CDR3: CASSEGTGSSYNEQFF
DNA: TGTGCCAGCAGTGAGGGGACAGGCAGCTCCTACAATGAGCAGTTCTTC

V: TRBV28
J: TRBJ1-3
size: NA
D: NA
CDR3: CASRRVPTSGNTIYF
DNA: TGTGCCAGCCGGCGGGTTCCCACCTCTGGAAACACCATATATTTT

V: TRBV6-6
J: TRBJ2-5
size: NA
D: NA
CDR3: CASTPGLRETQYF
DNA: TGTGCCAGCACCCCGGGACTTAGAGAGACCCAGTACTTC

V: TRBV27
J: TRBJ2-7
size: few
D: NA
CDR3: CASSSTYRTDRSYEQYF
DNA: TGTGCCAGCAGTTCCACGTACCGAACGGACAGATCCTACGAGCAGTACTTC

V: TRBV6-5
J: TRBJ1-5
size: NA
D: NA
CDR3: CASGRYSNQPQHF
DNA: TGTGCCAGCGGGAGGTATAGCAATCAGCCCCAGCATTTT

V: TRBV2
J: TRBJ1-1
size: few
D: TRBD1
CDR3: CASNGAPGQVEAFF
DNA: TGTGCCAGCAATGGTGCTCCGGGACAGGTTGAAGCTTTCTTT